This passage covers 18 T cell receptor beta chains from one sample sequenced in a study of TIL therapy for anti-PD-1-resistant metastatic lung cancer. Noted time point: pre-treatment sample, taken before nivolumab and TIL therapy. This was the immunoSEQ v3 assay. The data were produced by immunoSEQ multiplex PCR, yet TCRdb's version contains in-frame clones alone and is incomplete. The profile covers 15,000 to 20,000 clones, with about four fifths appearing a single time and about 2.2% taken by the ten largest. This specimen consisted of blood, obtained at baseline. The receptors were gathered from a person between 25 and 80 years old with non-small cell lung cancer.

This chain connects TRBV4-3 to TRBJ1-3, with TRBD1 identical over 8 bases. Per the germline V gene, CDR1 is LGHNA and CDR2 is YSLEER. This CDR3 is 15 amino acids long. V shed 2 bases, J shed 5 bases, and the junction held 5 bases outside the gene matches. The CDR3 DNA reads TGCGCCAGCAGCCAATGGGGACAGGAGAGAAACACCATATATTTT. Protein product: CASSQWGQERNTIYF.

V is TRBV30 and J is TRBJ1-1, with D unresolved. This CDR3 contains 12 residues. Trimming took 1 base from V and 11 from J, leaving 14 bases between them. Germline CDR1 is GTSNPN and CDR2 is SVGIG (reference sequence). The CDR3 reads CAWSELQASAFF. CDR3 coding DNA: TGTGCCTGGAGTGAGCTTCAAGCTAGTGCTTTCTTT.

This clone was picked up one time. In DNA, the CDR3 is TGTGCCAGCAGCCCCGGGGGGGAAAAACTGTTTTTT. It is translated as CASSPGGEKLFF. This rearrangement joins TRBV7-7 to TRBJ1-4; TRBD1 is a possible D gene (5 bases). V was clipped by 5 bases and J by 8 bases, with 9 bases between them. The CDR3 has 12 amino acids. Germline V gives CDR1 SSHAT, CDR2 FNYEAQ (reference sequence). Full variable domain (remainder filled in from reference TRBV7-7 and TRBJ1-4): GAGVSQSPRYKVTKRGQDVTLRCDPISSHATLYWYQQALGQGPEFLTYFNYEAQPDKSGLPSDRFSAERPEGSISTLTIQRTEQRDSAMYRCASSPGGEKLFFGSGTQLSVL.

J is TRBJ2-2 and V is TRBV6-5, with TRBD2 matching over 8 bases. Germline CDR1 is MNHEY and CDR2 is SVGAGI. The length of the CDR3 is 15 residues. After removal of 2 bases from V and 5 bases from J, the junction contained 4 bases not matched to a gene. In DNA, the CDR3 is TGTGCCAGCAGTTACGCGGGAGGAGGGACCGGGGAGCTGTTTTTT. Translated: CASSYAGGGTGELFF.

The chain is built from TRBV29-1 and TRBJ1-1; tentative D call: TRBD1 (5 bases). With 1 base removed from V and 4 bases from J, the gap between germline ends came to 10 bases. The germline V gene encodes CDR1 SQVTM and CDR2 ANQGSEA. This CDR3 spans 13 amino acids. CDR3 region: CSVEVPGGTEAFF. As DNA, the CDR3 is TGCAGCGTTGAAGTACCGGGGGGCACTGAAGCTTTCTTT.

The table lists this clone with a count of one. This chain links TRBV19 with TRBJ1-5; no clear D. Germline CDR1 and CDR2: LNHDA and SQIVND (reference sequence). There are 13 residues in the CDR3. Trimming removed 4 bases from V and 6 bases from J, with 10 bases in between. The CDR3 loop is CASSTGMGQPQHF. The CDR3 DNA follows: TGTGCCAGTAGTACAGGTATGGGTCAGCCCCAGCATTTT.

This clone showed up just once. The chain carries TRBV6-5 and TRBJ2-7; D remains ambiguous. The length of the CDR3 is 15 residues. CDR1 is MNHEY, CDR2 SVGAGI, per germline. V gave up 0 bases and J gave up 3 bases, with 12 bases separating them. As DNA, the CDR3 is TGTGCCAGCAGTTACTCGGGTCGGCTAGTCTACGAGCAGTACTTC. Its translation is CASSYSGRLVYEQYF.

V gene TRBV23-1 combines with J gene TRBJ2-6, with 9 positions matching TRBD1. TRBV23-1 is an ORF, and what it does is uncertain. CDR3 length equals 17 residues. V was pared by 0 bases and J by 0 bases, with 0 bases of the junction left unmatched. The CDR3 sequence: CASSQSTGGSGANVLTF. CDR3 nucleotide sequence: TGCGCCAGCAGTCAATCGACAGGGGGCTCTGGGGCCAACGTCCTGACTTTC.

This clone was seen just once. V usage is TRBV4-2 and J usage is TRBJ2-1; 7 bases line up with TRBD2. With 0 bases clipped from V and 6 bases from J, the junction kept 8 bases outside the gene matches. This CDR3 region has 16 residues. Germline CDR1 LGHNA, CDR2 YNFKEQ. The CDR3 loop is CASSQDPRTRINEQFF. CDR3 bases: TGTGCCAGCAGCCAAGATCCAAGGACTAGAATCAATGAGCAGTTCTTC.

This clone was observed once. V usage is TRBV18 and J usage is TRBJ2-1; D unclear. The V and J ends lost 3 bases and 5 bases respectively, with 8 bases between them. The CDR3 contains 13 residues. Per the germline V gene, CDR1 is KGHSH and CDR2 is LQKENI. CDR3 loop: CASSPFQDNEQFF. In DNA, the CDR3 is TGTGCCAGCTCACCGTTTCAGGACAATGAGCAGTTCTTC.

The chain uses TRBV5-7 and TRBJ2-4, with TRBD1 matching over 7 bases. TRBV5-7 is placed among ORFs of uncertain function. J gave up 2 bases and V 1 base, and 6 bases lay outside the gene matches. The CDR3 spans 16 residues. The CDR3 reads CASSLTGERSKNIQYF. The CDR3 coding sequence is TGTGCCAGCAGCTTGACAGGGGAGAGGTCCAAAAACATTCAGTACTTC.

This sequence joins TRBV7-9 and TRBJ1-2; 8 positions agree with TRBD1. Looked up from germline, CDR1 is SEHNR and CDR2 is FQNEAQ (reference sequence). This CDR3 region has 17 residues. The V segment lost 0 bases and the J segment 8 bases; nucleotides outside the gene matches: 14. CDR3 nucleotides: TGTGCCAGCAGCTTAGCGGCAGGGGGCGGGGGGACTAAAGGCTACACCTTC. Residues: CASSLAAGGGGTKGYTF.

This chain connects TRBV7-9 to TRBJ2-1; D is perhaps TRBD1 or TRBD2 (5 bases each). V was pared by 5 bases and J by 4 bases, with 12 bases between. CDR3 length: 14 residues. Per germline, CDR1 SEHNR and CDR2 FQNEAQ (reference sequence). CDR3 coding DNA: TGTGCCAGCAGCCTCGGGACGGATTACAATGAGCAGTTCTTC. Protein: CASSLGTDYNEQFF.

This clone was seen a handful of times. Other DNA sequences from this sample encode an identical CDR3 as well. The chain employs TRBV2 and TRBJ1-1; the D is unclear. With 3 bases removed from V and 0 bases from J, the gap between germline ends came to 5 bases. Germline CDR1 and CDR2: SNHLY and FYNNEI. The CDR3 runs to 13 residues. In DNA form, the CDR3 reads TGTGCCAGCAGTGAGGGGATGAACACTGAAGCTTTCTTT. Its translation is CASSEGMNTEAFF.

The rearrangement joins TRBV2 to TRBJ2-2; TRBD2 is a possible D gene (6 bases). Per the germline V gene, CDR1 is SNHLY and CDR2 is FYNNEI. The CDR3 length is 14 residues. V lost 7 bases and J 7 bases, leaving 16 bases between the germline ends. The CDR3, as DNA: TGTGCCAGCACCCGAAGACTAGATAGCGGGGAGCTGTTTTTT. This encodes CASTRRLDSGELFF.

V and J are TRBV2 and TRBJ1-3, with D hard to call. Trimming removed 2 bases from V and 7 bases from J, with 9 bases in between. This CDR3 region has 13 residues. CDR1 SNHLY and CDR2 FYNNEI come from the germline V gene. The CDR3 region is CASSETATNTIYF. DNA for the CDR3: TGTGCCAGCAGTGAAACGGCAACCAACACCATATATTTT.

Only a few counts were recorded for this clone. This sequence joins TRBV7-9 and TRBJ1-1; D is unclear. The CDR3 sequence is 14 residues long. V was shortened by 1 base and J by 1 base, with 7 bases between the two germline ends. Germline CDR1 SEHNR, CDR2 FQNEAQ (reference sequence). CDR3 nucleotide sequence: TGTGCCAGCAGCTTAGGGGAAGGGAACACTGAAGCTTTCTTT. It codes for CASSLGEGNTEAFF.

The chain has TRBV11-2 and TRBJ2-7; 8 bases are a match to TRBD2. CDR1 SGHAT and CDR2 FQNNGV come from the germline V gene. V gave up 3 bases and J gave up 4 bases; unmatched junction bases: 14. The CDR3 totals 17 residues. CDR3 in amino acids: CASSLLATLSGTYEQYF. The CDR3 region has the DNA TGTGCCAGCAGCTTGTTAGCAACTCTTAGCGGGACTTACGAGCAGTACTTC.